This T cell receptor (beta chain) originates from a study of blood T cell repertoires in COVID-19 (dated by TCRdb to the early 2020s). Background for the entire study: Samples covering the acute and convalescent phases of COVID-19 were provided by collaborators in the United States, Italy and Spain. The repertoires were released in a freely available public database intended as a resource for research on the immune response to SARS-CoV-2. Deeply sampled blood TCRbeta repertoires from subjects exposed to, actively infected with, or recovered from COVID-19 were included in the dataset. Nearly every sample came with metadata listing a de-identified subject ID, COVID-19 status, age in years and sex. Samples came from the ongoing ImmuneRACE study (first 160 participants) plus 1,254 subjects from 6 global collaborators. The material from the prospective study consisted of cDNA or gDNA derived from T cells, B-cell-depleted T cells, or PBMCs. Where HLA class I and class II types were available, the types were taken from metadata supplied by the sample provider, not from assay-based typing.

The immunoSEQ Assay, a bias-controlled multiplex PCR, was used to amplify TCRbeta CDR3 regions from genomic DNA. For the original study's pipeline: The number of nucleated cells in each sample was estimated from the amplification of reference gene primers within the assay. Sequence reads were collapsed and filtered to measure the absolute abundance of every unique TCRbeta CDR3 rearrangement. For each sample, productive Simpson clonality was calculated as the square root of Simpson's diversity index across productive rearrangements. TCRdb's version of the immuneACCESS table is confined to in-frame rearrangements and falls short of the full clone set. An unresolved V gene accounts for under half of the shortfall where checked; the remainder is of unknown origin. For V, J and clone size, that table is used; D and trimming come from the DNA. This sample holds 150,000 or so clones; approximately 83% were observed only once. Under 3% of the sample lies in the top ten.

General findings and caveats noted by the study authors: The quantity of clinical and demographic metadata differed by source and by participant and was supplied without curation.

Whole blood was collected in K2EDTA tubes by collaborating institutions according to the institutions' own protocols. For TCRbeta analysis, collaborator samples were shipped as frozen whole blood, as isolated PBMCs, or as DNA extracted from either sample type. The CDR3 covers 13 residues, taking in both the cysteine and the phenylalanine. Solely the CDR3 DNA is kept, with 39 bases framed from the first base. The V end loses 9 bases and the J end loses 0 bases, and a stretch of 12 bases separates them. Taken from the germline V gene, the CDR1 and CDR2 loops are KGHSH and LQKENI. A word on this clone: Its antigen is unknown. No per-base quality is available; no much larger clone lies one base away.

The V and J segments used are TRBV18 and TRBJ2-7; TRBD2 could be the D gene, as 6 bases match. This sequence originates from a woman aged 55 to 70 with acute or convalescent COVID-19. The sequenced sample consisted of peripheral blood. Here the CDR3 is given as CASLAGSSYEQYF. At the DNA level, the sequence is TGTGCCAGTCTGGCGGGGAGCTCCTACGAGCAGTACTTC.